The 29 T cell receptor beta chains in this list originate from one sample, sequenced in a study of breast tumors, draining lymph nodes, adjacent tissues. In TCRdb, the multiplex PCR reads were re-called with MiXCR into one record per CDR3 protein. The sample has roughly 120,000 distinct CDR3 sequences, just under 20% seen once. Samples came from axillary lymph nodes draining the breast cancer. Sequences were obtained from axillary lymph node tissue. The receptors derive from a female donor with breast cancer. Some clones in this sample may be carry-over from other donors' samples.

This clonotype was counted at least ten times. The chain recombines TRBV4-1 with TRBJ2-3, with D possibly TRBD2 on 6 matching bases. CDR3 length equals 14 residues. CDR1 and CDR2 (germline): MGHRA, YSYEKL. V was shortened by 1 base and J by 2 bases, with 7 bases between the two germline ends. CDR3 in amino acids: CASSQGTNTDTQYF. CDR3 nucleotides: TGCGCCAGCAGCCAAGGGACTAACACAGATACGCAGTATTTT.

Ten or more counts support this clonotype. The chain links TRBV5-1 to TRBJ2-7; TRBD1 aligns across 7 bases. Germline-derived CDR1 and CDR2 are SGHRS and YFSETQ. The J segment lost 3 bases and the V segment lost 4 bases, leaving 10 bases of the junction unmatched. This CDR3 spans 15 amino acids. The CDR3 protein is CASSQKGQENYEQYF. In DNA form, the CDR3 reads TGCGCCAGCAGCCAAAAAGGACAGGAAAACTACGAGCAGTACTTC.

This clonotype was seen repeatedly, ten times or more. The rearrangement uses TRBV4-1 and TRBJ2-3; the match to TRBD2 covers 7 bases. The CDR3 consists of 14 residues. V was clipped by 3 bases and J by 0 bases; unmatched bases: 0. Germline V CDR1 and CDR2: MGHRA, YSYEKL. CDR3 sequence reads: CASSHSGSTDTQYF. The CDR3 DNA is TGCGCCAGCAGCCATAGCGGGAGCACAGATACGCAGTATTTT.

To note about this clonotype: This may be a read error, as it is one base from a much larger clone. V usage is TRBV20-1 and J usage is TRBJ2-3, with a tentative D call TRBD2 (5 bases). The length of the CDR3 is 17 residues. Germline CDR1 DFQATT, CDR2 SNEGSKA (reference sequence). The CDR3 loop is CGARDWYGESSTDTQYF. CDR3 DNA sequence: TGCGGTGCTAGAGATTGGTATGGGGAGTCTAGCACAGATACGCAGTATTTT.

This clonotype was seen at least ten times. The V call is TRBV2, the J call TRBJ1-5; D call uncertain. V lost 0 bases, J lost 0 bases, and 6 bases lay in between. CDR1 and CDR2 from the germline V gene are SNHLY and FYNNEI. The CDR3 has 15 residues. This CDR3 is CASSEARVSNQPQHF. In DNA form, the CDR3 reads TGTGCCAGCAGTGAAGCAAGGGTTAGCAATCAGCCCCAGCATTTT.

At least ten counts were recorded for this clonotype. This sequence joins TRBV2 and TRBJ2-1, with 11 nucleotides matching TRBD2. After removal of 6 bases from V and 5 bases from J, the junction contained 3 bases not matched to a gene. Per germline, CDR1 SNHLY and CDR2 FYNNEI. The CDR3 is 14 amino acids. CDR3 residues: CASSLGLADNEQFF. CDR3 sequence (DNA): TGTGCCAGCAGCTTGGGACTAGCGGACAATGAGCAGTTCTTC.

This clonotype was counted ten times or more. This sequence joins TRBV4-1 and TRBJ2-5, with D possibly matching TRBD1 (5 bases). Trimming shortened V by 3 bases and J by 5 bases, and 16 bases separated the two germline ends. The CDR3 has 15 amino acids. Germline-derived CDR1 and CDR2 are MGHRA and YSYEKL. Written as DNA, the CDR3 is TGCGCCAGCAGCCATCAAGACGGCAACAGGGAGACCCAGTACTTC. Protein: CASSHQDGNRETQYF.

This clonotype has ten or more counts. The chain joins TRBV5-1 to TRBJ2-7; tentative D call: TRBD1 (11 bases). Trimming stripped 5 bases from V and 5 bases from J, with 23 bases between. The V gene's germline CDR1 is SGHRS and CDR2 YFSETQ. The CDR3 runs 16 residues. The CDR3 spells CASRGTGGLAFDEQYF. The CDR3 DNA reads as TGCGCCAGCAGGGGGACAGGGGGACTAGCGTTCGACGAGCAGTACTTC. Filled out from reference TRBV5-1 and TRBJ2-7, the complete variable domain reads KAGVTQTPRYLIKTRGQQVTLSCSPISGHRSVSWYQQTPGQGLQFLFEYFSETQRNKGNFPGRFSGRQFSNSRSEMNVSTLELGDSALYLCASRGTGGLAFDEQYFGPGTRLTVT.

The chain has TRBV28 and TRBJ2-7; D gene ambiguous. CDR3 length: 12 residues. Germline values: CDR1 MDHEN, CDR2 SYDVKM. V lost 3 bases to trimming and J lost 4 bases, with 7 bases between them. CDR3 in DNA: TGTGCCAGCAGTTTCACCCAATACGAGCAGTACTTC. Its translation is CASSFTQYEQYF.

Ten or more counts support this clonotype. The chain joins TRBV7-9 to TRBJ2-3; D is undetermined. The CDR3 is 12 residues long. V was cut by 3 bases and J by 8 bases, with 9 bases left in between. Germline V gene lookup returns CDR1 SEHNR and CDR2 FQNEAQ (reference sequence). As DNA, the CDR3 is TGTGCCAGCAGCTTGGTCTCGGGTACGCAGTATTTT. Encoded protein: CASSLVSGTQYF.

This clonotype was recorded many times. The chain carries TRBV6-1 and TRBJ2-7, with a tentative D call TRBD1 (5 bases). The V end was cut by 8 bases, the J end by 3 bases, with 14 bases between. CDR1 is MNHNS, CDR2 SASEGT, per germline. CDR3 length equals 13 residues. CDR3 protein: CASYRIGDYEQYF. The CDR3 DNA follows: TGTGCCAGCTACAGGATAGGGGACTACGAGCAGTACTTC.

Points on this clonotype: A read error may explain this, as a much larger clone is one base away. The chain links TRBV15 to TRBJ1-5, with a tentative D call TRBD1 (6 bases). The CDR3 spans 16 residues. In germline, CDR1 is LNHNV, CDR2 YYDKDF (reference sequence). CDR3: CATGRRRDTDNQPQHF. In DNA form, the CDR3 reads TGTGCCACCGGCAGACGGAGGGACACAGACAATCAGCCCCAGCATTTT.

The CDR3 loop reads CAWSGDSLRGPQHF. CDR3 in DNA: TGTGCCTGGAGCGGGGACAGCCTCAGGGGACCCCAGCATTTT. The chain links TRBV30 to TRBJ1-5, with 7 nucleotides matching TRBD1. V lost 3 bases, J lost 10 bases, and 12 bases stayed unmatched. The CDR3 covers 14 residues. Germline V gives CDR1 GTSNPN, CDR2 SVGIG (reference sequence).

Remarks on this clonotype: A read error may be the cause here, since a much bigger clone is one base away. The CDR3 does not end in the conserved phenylalanine or tryptophan, so this is likely a read error. The chain has TRBV19 and TRBJ2-2; tentative D call: TRBD2 (6 bases). The CDR3 is 15 residues long. From germline, CDR1 is LNHDA and CDR2 SQIVND (reference sequence). V lost 7 bases and J 5 bases, leaving 17 bases between the germline ends. CDR3 sequence reads: CASNPPGLMTGELFL. Here the CDR3 DNA reads TGTGCCAGTAACCCTCCGGGACTGATGACCGGGGAGCTGTTTCTT.

This clonotype was counted ten times or more. The gene calls are TRBV6-5 and TRBJ1-5; D gene ambiguous. Looked up from germline, CDR1 is MNHEY and CDR2 is SVGAGI. The germline V and J ends were trimmed by 6 bases and 9 bases, with 18 bases remaining between them. The CDR3 is made up of 14 amino acids. CDR3 bases: TGTGCCAGCAGCTCTGGCGGGATACGGGCGCCCCAGCATTTT. This encodes CASSSGGIRAPQHF.

The CDR3 DNA sequence: TGTGCCAGCAGCCCTTACGAGGGGACCCAAGAGACCCAGTACTTC. Its translation is CASSPYEGTQETQYF. The chain carries TRBV12-3 or TRBV12-4 and TRBJ2-5; D possibly uses TRBD1 or TRBD2 (5 bases each). Trimming removed 6 bases from V and 1 base from J, with 15 bases in between. This CDR3 is built from 15 residues.

At least ten counts were recorded for this clonotype. V gene TRBV29-1 combines with J gene TRBJ2-7; tentatively, D is TRBD2 (5 bases). Germline CDR1 and CDR2: SQVTM and ANQGSEA. V was clipped by 0 bases and J by 6 bases, with 15 bases between them. The CDR3 extends over 14 amino acids. CDR3 sequence reads: CSVEDLEGTSEQYF. In DNA, the CDR3 is TGCAGCGTTGAAGATCTAGAGGGAACGAGCGAGCAGTACTTC.

The rearrangement links TRBV3-1 to TRBJ1-2; D possibly corresponds to TRBD1 (5 bases). Looked up from germline, CDR1 is LGHDT and CDR2 is YNNKEL (reference sequence). Trimming left V 6 bases short and J 2 bases short, with 10 bases between. The CDR3 spans 13 residues. The CDR3 sequence: CASRLQGNYGYTF. CDR3 coding DNA: TGTGCCAGCAGACTCCAGGGAAACTATGGCTACACCTTC.

This clonotype was recorded many times. The chain employs TRBV15 and TRBJ1-5, with no clear D. The CDR3 length is 14 residues. The germline gives CDR1 LNHNV, CDR2 YYDKDF (reference sequence). Deletions cut 3 bases from V and 0 bases from J, with 6 bases between. CDR3 sequence: CATSRRGSNQPQHF. The CDR3 DNA reads as TGTGCCACCAGCAGGCGGGGTAGCAATCAGCCCCAGCATTTT.

In its sample, this clonotype was seen many times. This rearrangement joins TRBV7-6 to TRBJ2-5; no definite D call. V was clipped by 10 bases and J by 0 bases, with 12 bases between them. Germline CDR1 and CDR2: SGHVS and FNYEAQ. The CDR3 length is 13 residues. The CDR3 DNA is TGTGCCACGTGGTGCCGGTACCAAGAGACCCAGTACTTC. It specifies CATWCRYQETQYF.

This clonotype was detected many times. The gene calls are TRBV15 and TRBJ2-5; 7 bases are a match to TRBD1. The germline CDR1 and CDR2 sequences are LNHNV and YYDKDF (reference sequence). CDR3 size: 13 residues. With 8 bases clipped from V and 0 bases from J, the junction kept 3 bases outside the gene matches. The CDR3 DNA reads TGTGCCACCGGACAGGTGAACCAAGAGACCCAGTACTTC. Its protein product is CATGQVNQETQYF.

This clonotype was seen many times. The chain employs TRBV30 and TRBJ1-5, with D hard to call. V was clipped by 7 bases and J by 3 bases, with 13 bases between them. This CDR3 comprises 13 residues. Germline values: CDR1 GTSNPN, CDR2 SVGIG (reference sequence). As DNA, the CDR3 is TGTGCCTCCTCCTTAGGGCCCAATCAGCCCCAGCATTTT. This gives the protein CASSLGPNQPQHF.

This clonotype was counted many times. The CDR3 DNA reads TGTGCCAGCAGCGCAAGGGGGCCTAGCGGGGGGGCCGAAGGGACAGATACGCAGTATTTT. Translated, it gives CASSARGPSGGAEGTDTQYF. The gene calls are TRBV4-2 and TRBJ2-3; the match to TRBD2 covers 12 bases. The CDR3 consists of 20 residues. Germline trimming cut 5 bases from V and 3 bases from J; bases unmatched to any gene: 18. CDR1 is LGHNA and CDR2 is YNFKEQ in the germline V gene.

Ten or more counts support this clonotype. This rearrangement joins TRBV12-3 or TRBV12-4 to TRBJ1-2, with D uncertain. Between the trimmed V and J ends, which lost 3 bases and 11 bases, there was a span of 19 bases. The CDR3 runs to 14 residues. CDR3 in amino acids: CASSFNFIASPYTF. The CDR3 region has the DNA TGTGCCAGCAGTTTTAACTTTATAGCGAGTCCATACACCTTC.

The table lists this clonotype with many counts. The chain joins TRBV20-1 to TRBJ2-1, with 10 bases identical to TRBD2. V was pared by 5 bases and J by 10 bases, with 14 bases of the junction left unmatched. The CDR3 length is 15 residues. Germline assignment: CDR1 DFQATT and CDR2 SNEGSKA (reference sequence). Written as DNA, the CDR3 is TGCAGTGCTGACGGACTAGCGGCCCGGGCATGGGAGCAGTTCTTC. Encoded protein: CSADGLAARAWEQFF.

This clonotype occurred many times. V and J are TRBV19 and TRBJ2-5, with D hard to call. Germline V lookup: CDR1 LNHDA, CDR2 SQIVND (reference sequence). Trimming shortened V by 6 bases and J by 2 bases, and 4 bases separated the two germline ends. CDR3 length: 11 amino acids. DNA for the CDR3: TGTGCCAGTAGGGGGCAAGAGACCCAGTACTTC. Translating gives CASRGQETQYF.

A note on this clonotype: A read error may explain this, as a much larger clone is one base away. This chain links TRBV19 with TRBJ2-1; TRBD2 agrees at 11 bases. Germline V lookup: CDR1 LNHDA, CDR2 SQIVND (reference sequence). The CDR3 spans 15 residues. V lost 4 bases, J lost 5 bases, and 4 bases stayed unmatched. The CDR3 loop is CASSKIAGGNNEQFF. CDR3 bases: TGTGCCAGTAGTAAGATAGCGGGGGGGAACAATGAGCAGTTCTTC. The full variable domain, rest sourced from reference TRBV19 and TRBJ2-1, is DGGITQSPKYLFRKEGQNVTLSCEQNLNHDAMYWYRQDPGQGLRLIYYSQIVNDFQKGDIAEGYSVSREKKESFPLTVTSAQKNPTAFYLCASSKIAGGNNEQFFGPGTRLTVL.

Only a few counts were recorded for this clonotype. V gene TRBV18 combines with J gene TRBJ2-1, with D perhaps assigned TRBD1 or TRBD2 (6 bases each). CDR3 length equals 16 residues. In germline, CDR1 is KGHSH, CDR2 LQKENI. The V and J ends lost 3 bases and 5 bases respectively, with 17 bases between them. The chain's CDR3 is CASSPVEGVVNNEQFF. CDR3 sequence (DNA): TGTGCCAGCTCACCGGTGGAGGGGGTGGTTAACAATGAGCAGTTCTTC.

This clonotype appeared many times. The chain links TRBV19 to TRBJ2-3; 8 nucleotides line up with TRBD1. The CDR3 spans 15 residues. Germline CDR1 reads LNHDA; CDR2 reads SQIVND (reference sequence). The J segment lost 1 base and the V segment lost 5 bases, leaving 5 bases of the junction unmatched. The CDR3 loop reads CASSDRGSRTDTQYF. Here the CDR3 DNA reads TGTGCCAGTAGTGACAGGGGCTCTCGCACAGATACGCAGTATTTT.